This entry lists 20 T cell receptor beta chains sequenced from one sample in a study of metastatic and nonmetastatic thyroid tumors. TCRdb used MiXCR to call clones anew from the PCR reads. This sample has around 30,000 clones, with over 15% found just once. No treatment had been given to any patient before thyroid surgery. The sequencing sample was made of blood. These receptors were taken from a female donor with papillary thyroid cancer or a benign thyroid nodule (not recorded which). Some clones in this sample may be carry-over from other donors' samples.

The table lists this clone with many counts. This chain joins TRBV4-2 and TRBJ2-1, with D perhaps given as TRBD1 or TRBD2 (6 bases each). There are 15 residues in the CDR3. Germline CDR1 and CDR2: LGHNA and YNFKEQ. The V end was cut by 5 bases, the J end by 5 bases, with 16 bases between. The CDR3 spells CASSKGGGRNNEQFF. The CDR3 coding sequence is TGTGCCAGCAGCAAGGGGGGCGGAAGAAACAATGAGCAGTTCTTC.

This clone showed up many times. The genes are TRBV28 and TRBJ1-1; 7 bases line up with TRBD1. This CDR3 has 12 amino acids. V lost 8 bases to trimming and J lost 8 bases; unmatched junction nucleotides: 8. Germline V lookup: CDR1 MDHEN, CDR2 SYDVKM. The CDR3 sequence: CASESPGQEAFF. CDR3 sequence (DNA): TGTGCCAGCGAAAGTCCGGGACAGGAAGCTTTCTTT.

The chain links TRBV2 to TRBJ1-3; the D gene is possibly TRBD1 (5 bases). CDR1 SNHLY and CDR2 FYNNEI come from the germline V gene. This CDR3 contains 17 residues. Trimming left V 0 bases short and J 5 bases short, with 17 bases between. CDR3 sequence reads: CASSEATLPGGRNTIYF. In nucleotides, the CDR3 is TGTGCCAGCAGTGAAGCCACGCTTCCTGGGGGGAGAAACACCATATATTTT.

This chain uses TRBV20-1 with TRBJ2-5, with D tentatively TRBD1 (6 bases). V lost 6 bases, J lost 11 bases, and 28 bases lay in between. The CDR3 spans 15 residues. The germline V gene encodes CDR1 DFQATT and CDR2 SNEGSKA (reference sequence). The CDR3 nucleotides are TGCAGTGCCCAGGGCCCGGGTGAGTCGTGGGGGACACAGTACTTC. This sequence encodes CSAQGPGESWGTQYF.

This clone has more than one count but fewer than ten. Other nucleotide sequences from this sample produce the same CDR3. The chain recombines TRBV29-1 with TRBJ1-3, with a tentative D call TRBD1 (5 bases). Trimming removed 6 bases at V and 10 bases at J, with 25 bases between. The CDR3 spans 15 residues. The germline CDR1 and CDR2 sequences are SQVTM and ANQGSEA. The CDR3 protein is CSVGGTAENWGTIYF. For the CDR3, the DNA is TGCAGCGTCGGCGGGACTGCGGAAAATTGGGGAACCATATATTTT. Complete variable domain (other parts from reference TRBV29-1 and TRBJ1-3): SAVISQKPSRDICQRGTSLTIQCQVDSQVTMMFWYRQQPGQSLTLIATANQGSEATYESGFVIDKFPISRPNLTFSTLTVSNMSPEDSSIYLCSVGGTAENWGTIYFGEGSWLTVV.

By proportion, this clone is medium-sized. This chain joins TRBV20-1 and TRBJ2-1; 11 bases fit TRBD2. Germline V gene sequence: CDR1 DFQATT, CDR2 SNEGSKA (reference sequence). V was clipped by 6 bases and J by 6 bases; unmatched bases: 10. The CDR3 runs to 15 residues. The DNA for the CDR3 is TGCAGTGCCCGAAGGACTAGCGGGTATTTCAATGAGCAGTTCTTC. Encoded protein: CSARRTSGYFNEQFF.

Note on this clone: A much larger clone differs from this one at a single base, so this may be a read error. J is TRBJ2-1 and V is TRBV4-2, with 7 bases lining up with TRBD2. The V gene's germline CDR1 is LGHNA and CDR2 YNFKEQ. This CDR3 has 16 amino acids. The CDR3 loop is CASRKSLADSYNGQFF. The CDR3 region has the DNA TGTGCCAGCAGAAAGAGCCTAGCGGACTCCTACAATGGGCAGTTCTTC.

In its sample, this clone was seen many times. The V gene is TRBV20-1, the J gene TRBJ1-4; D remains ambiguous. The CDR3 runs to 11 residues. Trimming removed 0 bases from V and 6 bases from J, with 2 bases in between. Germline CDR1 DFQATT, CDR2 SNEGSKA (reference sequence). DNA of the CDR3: TGCAGTGCTAGAGATTATGAAAAACTGTTTTTT. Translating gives CSARDYEKLFF.

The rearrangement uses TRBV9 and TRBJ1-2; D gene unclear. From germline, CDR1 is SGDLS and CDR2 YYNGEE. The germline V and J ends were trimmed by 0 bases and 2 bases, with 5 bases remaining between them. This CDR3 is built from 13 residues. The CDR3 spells CASSVDGNYGYTF. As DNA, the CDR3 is TGTGCCAGCAGCGTAGACGGAAACTATGGCTACACCTTC.

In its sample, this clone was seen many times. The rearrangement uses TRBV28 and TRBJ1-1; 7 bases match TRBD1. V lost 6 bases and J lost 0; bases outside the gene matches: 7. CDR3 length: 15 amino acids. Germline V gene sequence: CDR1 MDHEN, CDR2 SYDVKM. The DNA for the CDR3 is TGTGCCAGCAGGAGACCAGGGGGAATGAACACTGAAGCTTTCTTT. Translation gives CASRRPGGMNTEAFF.

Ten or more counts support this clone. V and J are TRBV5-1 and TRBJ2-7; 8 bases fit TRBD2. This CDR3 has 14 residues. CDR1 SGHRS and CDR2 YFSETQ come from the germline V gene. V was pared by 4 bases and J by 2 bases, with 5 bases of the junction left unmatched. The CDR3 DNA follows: TGCGCCAGCAGCCCCGGGGGGGGGGCCTACGAGCAGTACTTC. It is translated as CASSPGGGAYEQYF.

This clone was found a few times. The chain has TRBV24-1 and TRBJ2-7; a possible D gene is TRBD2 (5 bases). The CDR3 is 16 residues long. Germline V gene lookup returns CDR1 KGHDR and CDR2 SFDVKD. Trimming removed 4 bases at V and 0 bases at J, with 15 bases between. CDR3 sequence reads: CATSDLRASDSYEQYF. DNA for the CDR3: TGTGCCACCAGTGACCTGAGGGCTTCGGACTCCTACGAGCAGTACTTC.

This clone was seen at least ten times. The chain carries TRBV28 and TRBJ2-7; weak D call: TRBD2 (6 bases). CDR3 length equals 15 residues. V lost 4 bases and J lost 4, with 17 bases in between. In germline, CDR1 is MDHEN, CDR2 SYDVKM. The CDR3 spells CASSYPGTVGYEQYF. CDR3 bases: TGTGCCAGCAGTTACCCCGGGACTGTCGGTTACGAGCAGTACTTC.

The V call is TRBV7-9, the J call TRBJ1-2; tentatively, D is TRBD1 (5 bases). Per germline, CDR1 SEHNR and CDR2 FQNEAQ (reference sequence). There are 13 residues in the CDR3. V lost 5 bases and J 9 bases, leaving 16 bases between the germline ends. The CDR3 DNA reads TGTGCCAGCAGCGCGGACATTTCCCCGCGCTACACCTTC. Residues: CASSADISPRYTF.

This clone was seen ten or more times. The CDR3 loop reads CASRDGLAEGYTQYF. CDR3 coding DNA: TGCGCCAGCCGGGACGGACTAGCGGAAGGATATACGCAGTATTTT. The chain couples TRBV10-2 to TRBJ2-3; 10 positions match TRBD2. Germline V gene sequence: CDR1 WSHSY, CDR2 SAAADI. CDR3 size: 15 residues. Trimming at V came to 8 bases and at J to 7 bases, leaving 12 bases not matched to a gene.

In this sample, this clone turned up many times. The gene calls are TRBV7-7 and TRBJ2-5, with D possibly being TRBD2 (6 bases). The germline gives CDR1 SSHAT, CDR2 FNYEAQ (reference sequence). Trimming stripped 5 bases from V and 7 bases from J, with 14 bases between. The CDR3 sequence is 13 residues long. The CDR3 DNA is TGTGCCAGCAGCGTGGGACTCCTCGGGACCCAGTACTTC. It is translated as CASSVGLLGTQYF.

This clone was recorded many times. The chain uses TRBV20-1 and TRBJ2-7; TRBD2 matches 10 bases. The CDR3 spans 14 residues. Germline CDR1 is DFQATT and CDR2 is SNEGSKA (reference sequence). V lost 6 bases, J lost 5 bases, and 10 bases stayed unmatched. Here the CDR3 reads CSAEREGPRDEQYF. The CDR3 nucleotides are TGCAGTGCAGAGCGGGAGGGCCCTCGGGACGAGCAGTACTTC.

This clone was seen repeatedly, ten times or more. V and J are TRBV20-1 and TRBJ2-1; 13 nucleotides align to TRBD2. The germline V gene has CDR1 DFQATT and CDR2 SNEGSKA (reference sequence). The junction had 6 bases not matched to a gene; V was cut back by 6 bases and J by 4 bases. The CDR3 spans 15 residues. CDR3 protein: CSAILLAGGYNEQFF. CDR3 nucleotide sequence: TGCAGTGCAATCTTACTAGCGGGAGGGTACAATGAGCAGTTCTTC.

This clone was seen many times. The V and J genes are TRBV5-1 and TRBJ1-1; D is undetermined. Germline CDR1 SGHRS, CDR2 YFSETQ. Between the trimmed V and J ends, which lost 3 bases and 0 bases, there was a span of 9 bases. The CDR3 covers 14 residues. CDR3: CASSSDGMNTEAFF. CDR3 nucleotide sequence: TGCGCCAGCAGCTCGGACGGCATGAACACTGAAGCTTTCTTT.

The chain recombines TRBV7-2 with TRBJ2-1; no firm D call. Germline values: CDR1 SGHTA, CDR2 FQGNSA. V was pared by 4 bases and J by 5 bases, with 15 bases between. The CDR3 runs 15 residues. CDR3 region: CASSSASWFNNEQFF. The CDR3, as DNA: TGTGCCAGCAGCTCAGCCTCTTGGTTCAACAATGAGCAGTTCTTC.